The clone carrying this TCR beta chain was recorded many times. The antigen remains unidentified. The data derive from a study of identical twins. Study-wide points: The analysis was cross-sectional rather than longitudinal within donors.

Template switching added a universal primer binding site, and final cDNA carried unique molecular identifiers. TCRdb itself ran the 5' RACE reads through MiXCR, one entry per CDR3 protein. The sample includes about 690,000 distinct CDR3 sequences, 5.5% to 7.5% seen only once; the top ten take approximately 1.6%. The source of this sequence is a young man in good health. The sequenced material came from naive T cells sorted from blood.

CDR3 sequence (DNA): TGCAGTGCTTTCCCCGGGACAATAATCCCGTACCAAGAGACCCAGTACTTC. It codes for CSAFPGTIIPYQETQYF. The rearrangement uses TRBV20-1 and TRBJ2-5; perhaps TRBD1 as D (6 bases). CDR3 size: 17 residues. The V end was cut by 5 bases, the J end by 0 bases, with 22 bases between. From germline, CDR1 is DFQATT and CDR2 SNEGSKA (reference sequence).